A single sample gave rise to the 9 T cell receptor beta chains below, sequenced in a study of human T cells and chemical hapten exposure (dated by TCRdb to 2020 to 2022). This specimen's time point label, interpreted: patch test 1, 2 weeks after DPC sensitization. What the treatment or condition label conveys for this sample: therapeutic diphenylcyclopropenone sensitization with weekly scalp DPC. The library was obtained by RACE. TCRdb shows the sequencer as NextSeq 500. TCRdb reanalyzed the raw reads on its own, using fastp at Q25 for trimming and MiXCR for clone calling, and kept in-frame beta chains. Duplicate CDR3 protein sequences are folded into a single record with the most common DNA and genes. A total of 50,000 or so distinct CDR3 sequences appear in this sample, around 9% of them only once. The ten largest clones capture around 4% of the sample. The specimen comprised whole blood, sampled in connection with sensitization to the hapten diphenylcyclopropenone (DPC). The receptors stem from a woman between 45 and 65 years old with alopecia areata. Some clones in this sample may be carry-over from other donors' samples.

This clonotype was recorded at least ten times. The chain uses TRBV7-2 and TRBJ2-1; D may be TRBD1 (6 bases). From germline, CDR1 is SGHTA and CDR2 FQGNSA. The germline V and J ends were trimmed by 2 bases and 7 bases, with 6 bases remaining between them. The CDR3 has 12 amino acids. CDR3 nucleotide sequence: TGTGCCAGCAGCTTAAGGGGGAATGAGCAGTTCTTC. Its translation: CASSLRGNEQFF.

This clonotype was seen more than once but under ten times. V usage is TRBV21-1 and J usage is TRBJ2-3; whether TRBD1, the table's D call, matches the DNA was not checked. TRBV21-1 is deemed a pseudogene. The CDR3 extends over 18 amino acids. The CDR3 loop reads CASGPQGADPNSTDTQYF. The CDR3 DNA is TGTGCCAGCGGGCCACAGGGTGCCGATCCTAATAGCACAGATACGCAGTATTTT.

J is TRBJ2-5 and V is TRBV5-1; D unresolved. V was shortened by 4 bases and J by 2 bases, with 15 bases between the two germline ends. Germline assignment: CDR1 SGHRS and CDR2 YFSETQ. The CDR3 has 15 residues. The CDR3 DNA reads TGCGCCAGCAGCGGGCATTCAGAGAGGCAAGAGACCCAGTACTTC. This translates into CASSGHSERQETQYF.

This clonotype was recorded a few times. The V gene is TRBV3-1, the J gene TRBJ1-2; TRBD1 is a possible D gene (5 bases). The CDR3 spans 13 residues. CDR1 LGHDT and CDR2 YNNKEL come from the germline V gene (reference sequence). Trimming left V 1 base short and J 7 bases short, with 10 bases between. CDR3 amino acids: CASSQGGAVGYTF. The CDR3 bases are TGTGCCAGCAGCCAAGGGGGCGCGGTTGGCTACACCTTC.

This clonotype appeared many times. The V and J genes are TRBV7-6 and TRBJ2-5; the D call may be TRBD1 or TRBD2 (5 bases each). The CDR3 consists of 16 residues. Germline CDR1 SGHVS, CDR2 FNYEAQ. Trimming pared 0 bases from V and 2 bases from J, leaving 13 bases between. CDR3: CASSLAPGRSQETQYF. Here the CDR3 DNA reads TGTGCCAGCAGCTTAGCGCCGGGACGGTCACAAGAGACCCAGTACTTC.

This clonotype was detected only a few times. This rearrangement joins TRBV2 to TRBJ1-3, with D maybe TRBD1 (5 bases). The V gene lost 8 bases and the J gene lost 9 bases, with 20 bases spanning the gap. This CDR3 has 14 residues. The germline CDR1 and CDR2 sequences are SNHLY and FYNNEI. The CDR3 sequence is CASSFGADVGTIYF. The CDR3 coding sequence is TGTGCCAGCTCTTTTGGGGCGGACGTGGGCACCATATATTTT. The full variable domain, its missing parts supplied by reference TRBV2 and TRBJ1-3, is EPEVTQTPSHQVTQMGQEVILRCVPISNHLYFYWYRQILGQKVEFLVSFYNNEISEKSEIFDDQFSVERPDGSNFTLKIRSTKLEDSAMYFCASSFGADVGTIYFGEGSWLTVV.

This clonotype was observed at least ten times. The chain is built from TRBV28 and TRBJ1-1; 9 bases align to TRBD1. Trimming at V came to 5 bases and at J to 11 bases, leaving 9 bases not matched to a gene. There are 13 residues in the CDR3. In germline, CDR1 is MDHEN, CDR2 SYDVKM. This CDR3 is CASSPTDRGWAFF. DNA for the CDR3: TGTGCCAGCAGTCCCACGGACAGGGGTTGGGCTTTCTTT. Full variable domain (outside the CDR3, taken from reference TRBV28 and TRBJ1-1): DVKVTQSSRYLVKRTGEKVFLECVQDMDHENMFWYRQDPGLGLRLIYFSYDVKMKEKGDIPEGYSVSREKKERFSLILESASTNQTSMYLCASSPTDRGWAFFGQGTRLTVV.

This clonotype was recorded many times. The chain combines TRBV30 with TRBJ1-2, with D hard to call. CDR3 length equals 14 residues. V lost 2 bases to trimming and J lost 0 bases, with 10 bases between them. Germline values: CDR1 GTSNPN, CDR2 SVGIG (reference sequence). CDR3 nucleotides: TGTGCCTGGAGTCAGGACCCGGCTAACTATGGCTACACCTTC. Its translation: CAWSQDPANYGYTF.

This clonotype was seen only a few times. DNA for the CDR3: TGTGCCAGCAGGATAGCGGAAGAGCAGTTCTTC. Protein: CASRIAEEQFF. V and J are TRBV2 and TRBJ2-1; maybe TRBD2 (6 bases). CDR3 length equals 11 residues. The V end was cut by 6 bases, the J end by 10 bases, with 10 bases between. The germline CDR1 and CDR2 sequences are SNHLY and FYNNEI.